These 15 T cell receptor beta chains share one sample of origin, sequenced in a study of T cells in localized non-small cell lung cancer. Generated by immunoSEQ multiplex PCR, the TCRdb table keeps only in-frame clones and is missing some. The sample carries about 31,000 clones, roughly 90% recorded once. Sample: peripheral blood mononuclear cells, taken before any cancer treatment. These receptors were collected from a woman aged 35 to 70 with stage III lung adenocarcinoma.

This clone was seen only once. V and J are TRBV5-1 and TRBJ2-2; D is unresolved. Trimming left V 2 bases short and J 7 bases short, with 3 bases between. CDR3 length equals 11 residues. Germline loops: CDR1 SGHRS, CDR2 YFSETQ. Here the CDR3 reads CASSFGGELFF. The CDR3 nucleotides are TGCGCCAGCAGCTTCGGCGGGGAGCTGTTTTTT.

This clone was observed a single time. The chain is built from TRBV6-6 and TRBJ2-7; D assignment may be TRBD1 or TRBD2 (5 bases each). This CDR3 has 16 residues. V lost 2 bases and J lost 9, with 23 bases in between. The germline CDR1 and CDR2 sequences are MNHNY and SVGAGI (reference sequence). The CDR3 coding sequence is TGTGCCAGCAGTTACGCACCGGGGCGAGGGGCGACGGGGCAGTACTTC. Its protein product is CASSYAPGRGATGQYF.

This clone was counted a few times. J is TRBJ1-1 and V is TRBV19; 7 nucleotides agree with TRBD1. The germline V gene encodes CDR1 LNHDA and CDR2 SQIVND (reference sequence). The CDR3 covers 16 residues. The V segment lost 6 bases and the J segment 0 bases; nucleotides outside the gene matches: 10. The CDR3 loop reads CASSTNRGYMNTEAFF. DNA for the CDR3: TGTGCCAGTAGCACAAACAGGGGCTATATGAACACTGAAGCTTTCTTT.

The chain links TRBV27 to TRBJ1-2, with D maybe TRBD1 (5 bases). The CDR3 consists of 16 residues. With 6 bases removed from V and 5 bases from J, the gap between germline ends came to 22 bases. Germline lookup yields CDR1 MNHEY and CDR2 SMNVEV (reference sequence). The CDR3 DNA is TGTGCCAGCAGCCTGTGGGGCAGCTCGCCGCCGTATGGCTACACCTTC. Its protein is CASSLWGSSPPYGYTF.

V usage is TRBV30 and J usage is TRBJ2-1; D remains unclear. CDR1 and CDR2 (germline): GTSNPN, SVGIG (reference sequence). The V end was cut by 1 base, the J end by 10 bases, with 8 bases between. The CDR3 covers 11 residues. The CDR3 DNA follows: TGTGCCTGGAGTGGAATAAGGGAGCAGTTCTTC. Protein sequence: CAWSGIREQFF.

The DNA for the CDR3 is TGTGCCAGCAGCTTAGTCGGCCCGAGGACATGGGGGTCCTCCGGGGAGCTGTTTTTT. It encodes CASSLVGPRTWGSSGELFF. V is TRBV11-2 and J is TRBJ2-2, with D perhaps being TRBD1 or TRBD2 (5 bases each). V was pared by 1 base and J by 6 bases, with 24 bases between. Germline lookup yields CDR1 SGHAT and CDR2 FQNNGV. The CDR3 length is 19 residues.

The chain has TRBV25-1 and TRBJ2-2, with 13 nucleotides matching TRBD2. CDR3 length: 16 residues. The germline V gene has CDR1 MGHDK and CDR2 SYGVNS. With V trimmed by 2 bases and J by 9 bases, 6 bases remained unmatched. The CDR3 DNA reads as TGTGCCAGCAGTGAAAATGGACTAGCGGGAGAAAGGGAGCTGTTTTTT. It encodes CASSENGLAGERELFF. The full variable domain, with the rest looked up from reference TRBV25-1 and TRBJ2-2, is EADIYQTPRYLVIGTGKKITLECSQTMGHDKMYWYQQDPGMELHLIHYSYGVNSTEKGDLSSESTVSRIRTEHFPLTLESARPSHTSQYLCASSENGLAGERELFFGEGSRLTVL.

This clone was seen more than once but under ten times. CDR3 region: CASSWDRTNEKLFF. Written as DNA, the CDR3 is TGTGCCAGCAGCTGGGACAGAACTAATGAAAAACTGTTTTTT. V gene TRBV5-4 combines with J gene TRBJ1-4; TRBD1 matches 7 bases. This CDR3 is built from 14 residues. The germline V gene has CDR1 SGHNT and CDR2 YYREEE (reference sequence). Trimming cost V 3 bases and J 1 base; bases outside gene matches: 0.

This rearrangement joins TRBV2 to TRBJ2-3; 8 bases are shared with TRBD1. Germline V gene sequence: CDR1 SNHLY, CDR2 FYNNEI. J gave up 5 bases and V 5 bases, and 9 bases lay outside the gene matches. The CDR3 contains 15 residues. The CDR3 reads CASSSPTGEVDTQYF. Written as DNA, the CDR3 is TGTGCCAGCAGTTCCCCGACAGGGGAGGTAGATACGCAGTATTTT.

The chain has TRBV30 and TRBJ2-3, with 8 bases matching TRBD2. With 4 bases clipped from V and 7 bases from J, the junction kept 7 bases outside the gene matches. The CDR3 consists of 13 residues. The germline gives CDR1 GTSNPN, CDR2 SVGIG (reference sequence). DNA of the CDR3: TGTGCCTGGATAGGAGCGGGGGCCCATACGCAGTATTTT. This sequence encodes CAWIGAGAHTQYF.

The J gene is TRBJ2-1, the V gene TRBV4-3, with a possible D match to TRBD1 (6 bases). Germline CDR1 reads LGHNA; CDR2 reads YSLEER. V lost 0 bases to trimming and J lost 4 bases, with 7 bases between them. The CDR3 totals 14 residues. CDR3 in DNA: TGCGCCAGCAGCCAAGACAGGGGTTACAATGAGCAGTTCTTC. This sequence encodes CASSQDRGYNEQFF.

The CDR3 is CSVKEAGSSYEQYF. The CDR3, as DNA: TGCAGCGTTAAGGAGGCAGGGAGCTCCTACGAGCAGTACTTC. The chain links TRBV29-1 to TRBJ2-7; D is tentatively TRBD1 or TRBD2 (5 bases each). V was shortened by 5 bases and J by 0 bases, with 14 bases between the two germline ends. The germline V gene has CDR1 SQVTM and CDR2 ANQGSEA. The length of the CDR3 is 14 residues.

The chain joins TRBV9 to TRBJ1-5; D gene unclear. The V and J ends lost 3 bases and 3 bases respectively, with 13 bases between them. Germline CDR1 reads SGDLS; CDR2 reads YYNGEE. The CDR3 is 15 amino acids. CDR3 coding DNA: TGTGCCAGCAGCGAAAGCGGGGATTTCAATCAGCCCCAGCATTTT. This codes for CASSESGDFNQPQHF.

This rearrangement joins TRBV30 to TRBJ1-4; D is uncertain. Germline CDR1 GTSNPN, CDR2 SVGIG (reference sequence). Trimming pared 2 bases from V and 5 bases from J, leaving 6 bases between. This CDR3 has 12 amino acids. Here the CDR3 DNA reads TGTGCCTGGAGTTGGAGGAATGAAAAACTGTTTTTT. As protein: CAWSWRNEKLFF.

Regarding this clone: One junction end does not reproduce the germline sequence, and a read error may be involved. The CDR3 coding sequence is TGTGCCAGCAGCCTAGGGGTGGCTAACTATGGCTACACCTTC. Encoded protein: CASSLGVANYGYTF. This sequence joins TRBV13 and TRBJ1-2; D may be TRBD1 (5 bases). Germline V gives CDR1 PRHDT, CDR2 FYEKMQ (reference sequence). The CDR3 sequence is 14 residues long.